What follows are 6 T cell receptor beta chains derived from one specimen sequenced in a study of T cell responses to AZD1222 COVID-19 vaccine. Measured with immunoSEQ multiplex PCR; TCRdb has only the in-frame clones, and not every one. The sample yields some 84,000 clones, 80% to 90% seen once. The starting material was peripheral blood, obtained on day 0 of AZD1222 vaccination. These receptors were obtained from an adult in good health.

The V call is TRBV7-2, the J call TRBJ2-3; 12 bases map to TRBD2. Germline V lookup: CDR1 SGHTA, CDR2 FQGNSA. The CDR3 totals 16 residues. With 2 bases clipped from V and 1 base from J, the junction kept 1 base outside the gene matches. The CDR3 is CASSLSSGRGTDTQYF. CDR3 coding DNA: TGTGCCAGCAGCTTATCTAGCGGGAGGGGCACAGATACGCAGTATTTT.

The rearrangement links TRBV2 to TRBJ2-7; D is uncertain. The CDR3 consists of 11 residues. Germline V lookup: CDR1 SNHLY, CDR2 FYNNEI. V was shortened by 6 bases and J by 5 bases, with 8 bases between the two germline ends. CDR3 region: CASRGWDEQYF. DNA for the CDR3: TGTGCCAGCAGGGGATGGGACGAGCAGTACTTC. Full variable domain (outside the CDR3, taken from reference TRBV2 and TRBJ2-7): EPEVTQTPSHQVTQMGQEVILRCVPISNHLYFYWYRQILGQKVEFLVSFYNNEISEKSEIFDDQFSVERPDGSNFTLKIRSTKLEDSAMYFCASRGWDEQYFGPGTRLTVT.

The table lists this clone with a count of one. The gene calls are TRBV2 and TRBJ2-2, with 9 nucleotides matching TRBD1. Trimming took 6 bases from V and 4 from J; bases not matched to a gene: 3. The CDR3 has 14 residues. Germline CDR1 is SNHLY and CDR2 is FYNNEI. The CDR3 DNA follows: TGTGCCAGCAGGGGGGACAGGGCCACCGGGGAGCTGTTTTTT. Translated: CASRGDRATGELFF.

The chain recombines TRBV29-1 with TRBJ1-2, with D unresolved. The V end lost 6 bases, the J end lost 6 bases, and 14 bases lay between the germline ends. Germline V gives CDR1 SQVTM, CDR2 ANQGSEA. CDR3 length equals 12 residues. The CDR3 DNA reads as TGCAGCGTACAAACCCCGCGGGATGGCTACACCTTC. Its protein is CSVQTPRDGYTF.

The J gene is TRBJ1-6, the V gene TRBV9; unclear D gene. The CDR3 runs 17 residues. CDR1 and CDR2 from the germline V gene are SGDLS and YYNGEE. Trimming shortened V by 0 bases and J by 0 bases, and 10 bases separated the two germline ends. The CDR3 DNA is TGTGCCAGCAGCGTAGACCCGGGCACCTCCTATAATTCACCCCTCCACTTT. Translating it yields CASSVDPGTSYNSPLHF.

V gene TRBV6-1 combines with J gene TRBJ1-5; the match to TRBD1 covers 7 bases. The V and J ends lost 4 bases and 2 bases, in that order; junction bases with no gene match: 11. From germline, CDR1 is MNHNS and CDR2 SASEGT. This CDR3 contains 17 residues. CDR3: CASSVVTGAGRNQPQHF. The CDR3 DNA sequence: TGTGCCAGCAGTGTTGTTACAGGGGCTGGTCGCAATCAGCCCCAGCATTTT.